Below, 18 T cell receptor beta chains from the same sample are listed, as sequenced in a study of technical replicates of blood from a handful of donors. The data were produced by immunoSEQ multiplex PCR, yet TCRdb's version contains in-frame clones alone and is incomplete. The table has about 61,000 clones, about 97% seen once. Sequenced input: T cells isolated from PBMCs. These receptors all stem from a human donor in good health.

This rearrangement joins TRBV27 to TRBJ2-7; the match to TRBD2 covers 12 bases. J gave up 3 bases and V 5 bases, and 5 bases lay outside the gene matches. Germline CDR1 reads MNHEY; CDR2 reads SMNVEV (reference sequence). The CDR3 has 15 amino acids. This chain's CDR3 is CASSLRLAGDYEQYF. For the CDR3, the DNA is TGTGCCAGCAGTCTCCGACTAGCGGGAGACTACGAGCAGTACTTC.

DNA of the CDR3: TGTGCCAGAAGCCTAATAGAGGATGCAAGCAATCAGCCCCAGCATTTT. Protein sequence: CARSLIEDASNQPQHF. This chain joins TRBV5-3 and TRBJ1-5; D remains ambiguous. TRBV5-3 is labeled an ORF, and its function is uncertain. The CDR3 sequence is 16 residues long. The V end was cut by 4 bases, the J end by 1 base, with 15 bases between.

The chain employs TRBV10-3 and TRBJ1-5; D is uncertain. Trimming stripped 2 bases from V and 1 base from J, with 12 bases between. CDR1 is ENHRY and CDR2 is SYGVKD in the germline V gene. The CDR3 is made up of 16 amino acids. In DNA, the CDR3 is TGTGCCATCAGTGAGGTTGGCCCCCAAAGCAATCAGCCCCAGCATTTT. It encodes CAISEVGPQSNQPQHF.

The chain has TRBV30 and TRBJ2-3; 8 positions match TRBD2. The CDR3 extends over 16 amino acids. CDR1 and CDR2 from the germline V gene are GTSNPN and SVGIG (reference sequence). The junction had 11 bases not matched to a gene; V was cut back by 1 base and J by 5 bases. The CDR3 nucleotides are TGTGCCTGGAGTGGAGGGGCGCGGGGGGTAGGAGATACGCAGTATTTT. Amino acids: CAWSGGARGVGDTQYF.

J is TRBJ2-7 and V is TRBV19; weak D call: TRBD2 (5 bases). The CDR3 totals 12 residues. V was pared by 10 bases and J by 6 bases, with 16 bases between. Germline V gene sequence: CDR1 LNHDA, CDR2 SQIVND (reference sequence). This chain's CDR3 is CATLTGRGEQYF. DNA for the CDR3: TGTGCCACCCTCACTGGTCGGGGCGAGCAGTACTTC.

The V call is TRBV28, the J call TRBJ2-1, with 9 nucleotides matching TRBD2. CDR1 and CDR2 from the germline V gene are MDHEN and SYDVKM. J lost 0 bases, V lost 8 bases, and 8 bases had no gene match. The CDR3 has 16 residues. The CDR3: CASGPILAGSYNEQFF. The DNA of the CDR3 is TGTGCCAGCGGCCCCATACTAGCGGGCTCCTACAATGAGCAGTTCTTC.

The CDR3 DNA reads as TGTGCCAGCAGCAGATACAGGGGTGTTAGTGAAAAACTGTTTTTT. This sequence encodes CASSRYRGVSEKLFF. The chain joins TRBV7-2 to TRBJ1-4; 7 bases are a match to TRBD1. The ends lost 5 bases at V and 7 bases at J; junction bases unmatched: 10. The CDR3 loop spans 15 amino acids. Germline-derived CDR1 and CDR2 are SGHTA and FQGNSA.

This chain links TRBV30 with TRBJ1-2; no definite D call. The ends were cut back, 1 base at V and 2 bases at J, with 5 bases in the middle. Germline assignment: CDR1 GTSNPN and CDR2 SVGIG (reference sequence). The CDR3 is 12 amino acids. The CDR3 bases are TGTGCCTGGAGTGGAGTGAACTATGGCTACACCTTC. It encodes CAWSGVNYGYTF. The variable domain in full, completed from reference TRBV30 and TRBJ1-2, reads SQTIHQWPATLVQPVGSPLSLECTVEGTSNPNLYWYRQAAGRGLQLLFYSVGIGQISSEVPQNLSASRPQDRQFILSSKKLLLSDSGFYLCAWSGVNYGYTFGSGTRLTVV.

The CDR3 region has the DNA TGTGCCAGCCATAGACAACCCTACACTGAAGCTTTCTTT. Encoded protein: CASHRQPYTEAFF. V and J are TRBV19 and TRBJ1-1; no clear D gene. The CDR3 sequence is 13 residues long. The germline gives CDR1 LNHDA, CDR2 SQIVND (reference sequence). V was clipped by 9 bases and J by 3 bases, with 14 bases between them.

The CDR3 nucleotides read TGTGCCAGCAGACGTGACAGGGGCCAACCCCTCCACTTT. This gives the protein CASRRDRGQPLHF. The V and J genes are TRBV5-4 and TRBJ1-6, with 8 bases identical to TRBD1. After removal of 5 bases from V and 12 bases from J, the junction contained 7 bases not matched to a gene. CDR3 size: 13 residues. The germline V gene has CDR1 SGHNT and CDR2 YYREEE (reference sequence).

This chain connects TRBV15 to TRBJ1-1, with no clear D. The V and J ends lost 7 bases and 1 base respectively, with 13 bases between them. This CDR3 spans 14 amino acids. Germline V gene sequence: CDR1 LNHNV, CDR2 YYDKDF (reference sequence). CDR3 protein: CATIGRDQNTEAFF. CDR3 DNA sequence: TGTGCCACCATCGGGAGGGATCAGAACACTGAAGCTTTCTTT.

The V gene is TRBV6-5, the J gene TRBJ2-7; the D gene is possibly TRBD1 (6 bases). The CDR3 has 14 residues. Per the germline V gene, CDR1 is MNHEY and CDR2 is SVGAGI. V lost 6 bases to trimming and J lost 3 bases, with 15 bases between them. CDR3 protein: CASSPGHGGYEQYF. DNA of the CDR3: TGTGCCAGCAGCCCGGGACACGGCGGCTACGAGCAGTACTTC.

The gene calls are TRBV27 and TRBJ2-2, with D possibly matching TRBD1 (6 bases). The ends were cut back, 3 bases at V and 4 bases at J, with 9 bases in the middle. The germline gives CDR1 MNHEY, CDR2 SMNVEV (reference sequence). The CDR3 sequence is 14 residues long. The CDR3 DNA sequence: TGTGCCAGCAGTTTTACAGGGCTCACCGGGGAGCTGTTTTTT. It specifies CASSFTGLTGELFF.

The chain has TRBV2 and TRBJ2-3; no reliable D call. The V end lost 0 bases, the J end lost 5 bases, and 3 bases lay between the germline ends. There are 12 residues in the CDR3. Germline lookup yields CDR1 SNHLY and CDR2 FYNNEI. This chain's CDR3 is CASSEAGDTQYF. CDR3 sequence (DNA): TGTGCCAGCAGTGAAGCCGGAGATACGCAGTATTTT.

CDR3 sequence: CASSATSGRSYEQYF. The CDR3 DNA follows: TGTGCCAGCAGTGCCACTAGCGGGAGGAGCTACGAGCAGTACTTC. The chain uses TRBV6-1 and TRBJ2-7; 12 bases map to TRBD2. V lost 4 bases to trimming and J lost 3 bases; unmatched junction nucleotides: 4. Germline loops: CDR1 MNHNS, CDR2 SASEGT. The CDR3 covers 15 residues.

The V and J genes are TRBV29-1 and TRBJ2-7; D is undetermined. V was trimmed by 0 bases and J by 5 bases, leaving 11 bases between them. The CDR3 has 13 amino acids. Germline loops: CDR1 SQVTM, CDR2 ANQGSEA. CDR3 loop: CSVEESDKNEQYF. CDR3 bases: TGCAGCGTTGAAGAGTCCGACAAAAACGAGCAGTACTTC.

The count of this clone is one. The genes are TRBV5-1 and TRBJ2-4; D may be TRBD2 (6 bases). The germline V gene encodes CDR1 SGHRS and CDR2 YFSETQ. V dropped 4 bases and J dropped 4 bases, with 15 bases sitting between them. The CDR3 covers 15 residues. The CDR3 sequence: CASSLGRDSKNIQYF. The CDR3 DNA is TGCGCCAGCAGCCTGGGACGGGACTCAAAAAACATTCAGTACTTC. Filled out from reference TRBV5-1 and TRBJ2-4, the complete variable domain reads KAGVTQTPRYLIKTRGQQVTLSCSPISGHRSVSWYQQTPGQGLQFLFEYFSETQRNKGNFPGRFSGRQFSNSRSEMNVSTLELGDSALYLCASSLGRDSKNIQYFGAGTRLSVL.

The chain employs TRBV14 and TRBJ2-7; D is possibly TRBD2 (5 bases). Germline V gene data show CDR1 as SGHDN and CDR2 as FVKESK. Deletions cut 2 bases from V and 6 bases from J, with 17 bases between. There are 15 residues in the CDR3. For the CDR3, the DNA is TGTGCCAGCAGCCAAAACGGAGGCACTACTAGCGAGCAGTACTTC. This sequence encodes CASSQNGGTTSEQYF.